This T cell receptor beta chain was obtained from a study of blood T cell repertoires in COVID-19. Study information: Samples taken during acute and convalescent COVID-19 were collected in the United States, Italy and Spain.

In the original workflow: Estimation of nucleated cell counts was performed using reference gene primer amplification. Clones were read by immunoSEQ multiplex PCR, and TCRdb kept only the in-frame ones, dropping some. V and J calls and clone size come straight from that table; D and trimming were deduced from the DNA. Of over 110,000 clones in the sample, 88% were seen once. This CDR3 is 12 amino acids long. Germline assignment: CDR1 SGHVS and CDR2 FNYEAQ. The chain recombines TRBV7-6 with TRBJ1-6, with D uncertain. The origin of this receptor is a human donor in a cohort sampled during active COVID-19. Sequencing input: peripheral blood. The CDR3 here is CALPLGPSPLHF. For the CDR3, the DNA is TGTGCACTCCCCCTGGGCCCTTCACCCCTCCACTTT. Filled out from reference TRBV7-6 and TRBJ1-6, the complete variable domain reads GAGVSQSPRYKVTKRGQDVALRCDPISGHVSLYWYRQALGQGPEFLTYFNYEAQQDKSGLPNDRFSAERPEGSISTLTIQRTEQRDSAMYRCALPLGPSPLHFGNGTRLTVT.